Presented here are 14 T cell receptor beta chains from one specimen sequenced in a study of ipilimumab plus nivolumab after autologous stem cell transplantation. Some clones are missing from TCRdb's copy, which holds only in-frame ones; the method was immunoSEQ multiplex PCR. The sample holds tens of thousands of clones, about 88% seen once. Source: PBMCs, taken in a trial of ipilimumab plus nivolumab as post-transplant consolidation. The receptor set was obtained from a male donor with multiple myeloma.

The chain links TRBV25-1 to TRBJ1-2; 7 bases line up with TRBD1. V trimming: 3 bases; J trimming: 4 bases; junction bases outside the gene matches: 5. This CDR3 is 14 amino acids long. Germline V CDR1 and CDR2: MGHDK, SYGVNS. The chain's CDR3 is CASSDLGQPYGYTF. The CDR3 region has the DNA TGTGCCAGCAGTGATTTGGGACAGCCCTATGGCTACACCTTC.

The table lists this clone with a count of one. The J gene is TRBJ2-6, the V gene TRBV5-5; 7 nucleotides match TRBD1. J was trimmed by 0 bases and V by 0 bases; bases with no gene match: 3. The CDR3 extends over 17 amino acids. From germline, CDR1 is SGHKS and CDR2 YYEKEE (reference sequence). The chain's CDR3 is CASSLGQGPSGANVLTF. The DNA of the CDR3 is TGTGCCAGCAGCTTGGGACAGGGCCCCTCTGGGGCCAACGTCCTGACTTTC.

V gene TRBV2 combines with J gene TRBJ2-2; D call uncertain. The CDR3 contains 15 residues. Per the germline V gene, CDR1 is SNHLY and CDR2 is FYNNEI. V lost 3 bases, J lost 8 bases, and 16 bases lay in between. The CDR3 is CASSESGRPAGELFF. The CDR3 coding sequence is TGTGCCAGCAGTGAGTCGGGCCGACCAGCAGGGGAGCTGTTTTTT.

The chain uses TRBV30 and TRBJ2-5, with D uncertain. V was trimmed by 2 bases and J by 1 base, leaving 5 bases between them. The CDR3 consists of 12 residues. Looked up from germline, CDR1 is GTSNPN and CDR2 is SVGIG (reference sequence). The CDR3 protein is CAWSLLQETQYF. In nucleotides, the CDR3 is TGTGCCTGGAGTCTCCTCCAAGAGACCCAGTACTTC. Full variable domain (outside the CDR3, taken from reference TRBV30 and TRBJ2-5): SQTIHQWPATLVQPVGSPLSLECTVEGTSNPNLYWYRQAAGRGLQLLFYSVGIGQISSEVPQNLSASRPQDRQFILSSKKLLLSDSGFYLCAWSLLQETQYFGPGTRLLVL.

This clone has just a few counts. This chain uses TRBV5-1 with TRBJ2-5; 8 bases match TRBD1. The CDR3 is 15 amino acids. V shed 0 bases, J shed 5 bases, and the junction held 6 bases outside the gene matches. Germline-derived CDR1 and CDR2 are SGHRS and YFSETQ. CDR3 amino acids: CASSLGQGFRETQYF. In DNA form, the CDR3 reads TGCGCCAGCAGCTTGGGACAGGGGTTTCGGGAGACCCAGTACTTC.

J is TRBJ2-1 and V is TRBV5-1; TRBD2 matches 11 bases. This CDR3 region has 15 residues. Germline CDR1 and CDR2: SGHRS and YFSETQ. Trimming at V came to 1 base and at J to 10 bases, leaving 7 bases not matched to a gene. CDR3 protein: CASSLYTSGSSEQFF. Here the CDR3 DNA reads TGCGCCAGCAGCTTGTACACTAGCGGGAGTAGCGAGCAGTTCTTC.

This chain joins TRBV2 and TRBJ2-5, with D perhaps TRBD2 (6 bases). The end of the DNA is better explained by TRBJ2-7, so the J call may be wrong. Germline CDR1 reads SNHLY; CDR2 reads FYNNEI. CDR3 length: 12 residues. CDR3 sequence (DNA): TGTGCCAGCAGCCGGGACTTCTACGAGCAGTACTTC. This translates into CASSRDFYEQYF.

The rearrangement links TRBV5-1 to TRBJ2-1; TRBD1 agrees at 8 bases. CDR1 and CDR2 (germline): SGHRS, YFSETQ. Trimming cost V 3 bases and J 8 bases; bases outside gene matches: 7. The CDR3 loop spans 14 amino acids. In DNA form, the CDR3 reads TGCGCCAGCAGCTCGGGACAGGCGGACGATGAGCAGTTCTTC. As protein: CASSSGQADDEQFF. The whole variable domain, filled in from reference TRBV5-1 and TRBJ2-1, reads KAGVTQTPRYLIKTRGQQVTLSCSPISGHRSVSWYQQTPGQGLQFLFEYFSETQRNKGNFPGRFSGRQFSNSRSEMNVSTLELGDSALYLCASSSGQADDEQFFGPGTRLTVL.

The chain joins TRBV7-2 to TRBJ2-1; TRBD1 agrees at 10 bases. Unmatched junction bases numbered 4, after V lost 5 bases and J lost 3 bases. This CDR3 contains 15 residues. Germline loops: CDR1 SGHTA, CDR2 FQGNSA. The CDR3 here is CASSADRGVYNEQFF. The CDR3 nucleotides are TGTGCCAGCAGCGCGGACAGGGGGGTCTACAATGAGCAGTTCTTC.

The chain is built from TRBV6-1 and TRBJ2-7; D gene uncertain. Germline V CDR1 and CDR2: MNHNS, SASEGT. CDR3 length: 13 residues. The V end lost 6 bases, the J end lost 2 bases, and 11 bases lay between the germline ends. Here the CDR3 DNA reads TGTGCCAGCAGATGGGTCTCCCCCTACGAGCAGTACTTC. Amino acid sequence: CASRWVSPYEQYF.

This clone appeared once. V gene TRBV19 combines with J gene TRBJ2-2, with 8 nucleotides matching TRBD1. Per germline, CDR1 LNHDA and CDR2 SQIVND (reference sequence). This CDR3 is 15 amino acids long. J lost 4 bases, V lost 7 bases, and 8 bases had no gene match. CDR3 in DNA: TGTGCCAGTAAAAGGACAGGGTGGAGCACCGGGGAGCTGTTTTTT. Translated, it gives CASKRTGWSTGELFF. The full variable domain, completed using reference TRBV19 and TRBJ2-2, is DGGITQSPKYLFRKEGQNVTLSCEQNLNHDAMYWYRQDPGQGLRLIYYSQIVNDFQKGDIAEGYSVSREKKESFPLTVTSAQKNPTAFYLCASKRTGWSTGELFFGEGSRLTVL.

The chain employs TRBV6-5 and TRBJ1-1; D uncertain. The CDR3 covers 15 residues. CDR1 MNHEY and CDR2 SVGAGI come from the germline V gene. Trimming shortened V by 0 bases and J by 5 bases, and 13 bases separated the two germline ends. The CDR3 sequence is CASSYSVLFGTEAFF. In DNA, the CDR3 is TGTGCCAGCAGTTACTCGGTCCTCTTTGGGACTGAAGCTTTCTTT.

The chain employs TRBV4-2 and TRBJ1-3; D unclear. From germline, CDR1 is LGHNA and CDR2 YNFKEQ. There are 15 residues in the CDR3. With 1 base removed from V and 4 bases from J, the gap between germline ends came to 11 bases. CDR3 amino acids: CASSQVGELGNTIYF. The CDR3 bases are TGTGCCAGCAGCCAAGTTGGTGAGCTAGGAAACACCATATATTTT.

The chain uses TRBV27 and TRBJ2-1, with 7 bases aligning to TRBD2. V shed 3 bases, J shed 2 bases, and the junction held 4 bases outside the gene matches. The CDR3 extends over 15 amino acids. CDR1 is MNHEY and CDR2 is SMNVEV in the germline V gene (reference sequence). The CDR3, as DNA: TGTGCCAGCAGTTTCGGCGGGAGTGCCTACAATGAGCAGTTCTTC. Protein: CASSFGGSAYNEQFF.